Following are 32 T cell receptor beta chains from one sample sequenced in a study of identical twins. Each CDR3 protein is one row after TCRdb ran MiXCR on the 5' RACE reads. The top ten hold more than 2% of the sample, which has hundreds of thousands of distinct CDR3 sequences, approximately 8.5% seen once. These same data were also listed under a study on yellow fever vaccine responses in identical twins.

Material: memory (CD45RO+) T cells sorted from blood. These TCRs come from a woman younger than 35 in good health.

This clonotype was counted between two and nine times. The rearrangement uses TRBV28 and TRBJ2-1; no clear D gene. The CDR3 extends over 12 amino acids. Germline V lookup: CDR1 MDHEN, CDR2 SYDVKM. Trimming shortened V by 2 bases and J by 10 bases, and 9 bases separated the two germline ends. The CDR3 sequence: CASSLTSREQFF. CDR3 in DNA: TGTGCCAGCAGTTTAACCTCACGGGAGCAGTTCTTC.

J is TRBJ2-1 and V is TRBV6-4; 10 bases line up with TRBD2. The V gene's germline CDR1 is MRHNA and CDR2 SNTAGT. The ends lost 6 bases at V and 6 bases at J; junction bases unmatched: 8. The CDR3 runs 15 residues. The DNA for the CDR3 is TGTGCCAGCAGCCGAAGGAGCGGGGGGGGCAATGAGCAGTTCTTC. Its protein is CASSRRSGGGNEQFF.

This clonotype was detected many times. The chain uses TRBV7-8 and TRBJ2-2; possibly TRBD1 or TRBD2 for D (7 bases each). The CDR3 is 16 amino acids. Trimming took off 5 bases at V and 7 bases at J, with 20 bases between the two ends. Looked up from germline, CDR1 is SGHVS and CDR2 is FQNEAQ. CDR3 DNA: TGTGCCAGCAGCCACGGGGAGGGGGCGAGAATCGGGGAGCTGTTTTTT. Encoded protein: CASSHGEGARIGELFF. Looking up the rest from reference TRBV7-8 and TRBJ2-2 gives the full variable domain: GAGVSQSPRYKVAKRGQDVALRCDPISGHVSLFWYQQALGQGPEFLTYFQNEAQLDKSGLPSDRFFAERPEGSVSTLKIQRTQQEDSAVYLCASSHGEGARIGELFFGEGSRLTVL.

This clonotype occurred a few times. This chain uses TRBV20-1 with TRBJ1-1; 10 nucleotides match TRBD1. Trimming took 2 bases from V and 3 from J; bases not matched to a gene: 9. The CDR3 consists of 16 residues. CDR1 and CDR2 (germline): DFQATT, SNEGSKA (reference sequence). The CDR3 sequence is CSARKDRGLRDTEAFF. The CDR3 DNA reads as TGCAGTGCTAGAAAAGACAGGGGGCTGAGGGACACTGAAGCTTTCTTT.

This clonotype appeared many times. This sequence joins TRBV27 and TRBJ1-2; D is possibly TRBD1 (6 bases). Germline loops: CDR1 MNHEY, CDR2 SMNVEV (reference sequence). The CDR3 has 12 residues. The germline V and J ends were trimmed by 7 bases and 6 bases, with 12 bases remaining between them. The CDR3 loop reads CASTTGTNGYTF. Here the CDR3 DNA reads TGTGCCAGCACCACAGGGACCAATGGCTACACCTTC.

This clonotype was counted ten times or more. The rearrangement links TRBV11-1 to TRBJ2-1; D gene uncertain. The CDR3 spans 18 residues. V lost 0 bases and J lost 3, with 18 bases in between. Germline assignment: CDR1 SGHAT and CDR2 FQDESV (reference sequence). CDR3 protein: CASSLANSKTFFYNEQFF. CDR3 coding DNA: TGTGCCAGCAGCTTAGCGAATTCTAAGACTTTCTTCTACAATGAGCAGTTCTTC.

This rearrangement joins TRBV19 to TRBJ1-1, with 7 bases lining up with TRBD1. CDR1 is LNHDA and CDR2 is SQIVND in the germline V gene (reference sequence). V lost 4 bases, J lost 0 bases, and 11 bases stayed unmatched. This CDR3 has 17 residues. This chain's CDR3 is CASSTRTGPGVNTEAFF. DNA of the CDR3: TGTGCCAGTAGTACCCGGACAGGTCCGGGAGTGAACACTGAAGCTTTCTTT. Complete variable domain (other parts from reference TRBV19 and TRBJ1-1): DGGITQSPKYLFRKEGQNVTLSCEQNLNHDAMYWYRQDPGQGLRLIYYSQIVNDFQKGDIAEGYSVSREKKESFPLTVTSAQKNPTAFYLCASSTRTGPGVNTEAFFGQGTRLTVV.

This clonotype is a singleton in its sample. This chain connects TRBV6-2 or TRBV6-3 to TRBJ2-3, with 9 bases identical to TRBD2. Germline V gene data show CDR1 as MNHEY and CDR2 as SVGEGT. Germline trimming cut 10 bases from V and 3 bases from J; bases unmatched to any gene: 8. The CDR3 has 14 residues. The CDR3 sequence is CAISQRGVTDTQYF. The DNA for the CDR3 is TGTGCCATATCGCAGCGGGGGGTAACAGATACGCAGTATTTT.

This clonotype was detected many times. CDR3 in amino acids: CASSPSNYEQYF. CDR3 in DNA: TGTGCCAGCAGTCCCTCCAACTACGAGCAGTACTTC. The rearrangement links TRBV12-3 or TRBV12-4 to TRBJ2-7, with D hard to call. V was cut by 5 bases and J by 3 bases, with 8 bases left in between. The CDR3 covers 12 residues.

Many counts were recorded for this clonotype. The chain recombines TRBV20-1 with TRBJ1-1; no clear D gene. The CDR3 runs to 14 residues. The germline V gene has CDR1 DFQATT and CDR2 SNEGSKA (reference sequence). Trimming took off 5 bases at V and 0 bases at J, with 13 bases between the two ends. CDR3 protein: CSALARPLNTEAFF. The CDR3 DNA reads as TGCAGTGCTCTTGCACGCCCTTTGAACACTGAAGCTTTCTTT.

Many counts were recorded for this clonotype. V gene TRBV20-1 combines with J gene TRBJ2-6; no clear D. Germline CDR1 reads DFQATT; CDR2 reads SNEGSKA (reference sequence). The V end was cut by 6 bases, the J end by 0 bases, with 12 bases between. This CDR3 region has 15 residues. CDR3 protein: CSASQFDSGANVLTF. In nucleotides, the CDR3 is TGCAGTGCCTCTCAGTTTGACTCTGGGGCCAACGTCCTGACTTTC.

This clonotype occurred many times. This sequence joins TRBV5-1 and TRBJ1-6; D is ambiguous. The germline CDR1 and CDR2 sequences are SGHRS and YFSETQ. V was trimmed by 2 bases and J by 5 bases, leaving 14 bases between them. This CDR3 region has 16 residues. The CDR3 sequence: CASSFLEQTDNSPLHF. The CDR3 DNA sequence: TGCGCCAGCAGCTTCTTGGAACAGACGGATAATTCACCCCTCCACTTT.

This chain links TRBV5-1 with TRBJ2-2; D possibly matches TRBD1 or TRBD2 (6 bases each). Germline V CDR1 and CDR2: SGHRS, YFSETQ. The CDR3 has 16 residues. V was clipped by 0 bases and J by 7 bases, with 16 bases between them. This CDR3 is CASSLESGGRGGELFF. The DNA for the CDR3 is TGCGCCAGCAGCTTGGAGTCTGGGGGGCGAGGCGGGGAGCTGTTTTTT.

This clonotype appeared a few times. This chain's CDR3 is CASSESSRGNTGELFF. CDR3 nucleotides: TGCGCCAGCAGTGAGTCGAGTAGGGGGAACACCGGGGAGCTGTTTTTT. This chain joins TRBV10-1 and TRBJ2-2; tentative D call: TRBD1 (5 bases). Trimming removed 0 bases at V and 1 base at J, with 9 bases between. In germline, CDR1 is WNHNN, CDR2 SYGVQD (reference sequence). There are 16 residues in the CDR3.

This clonotype was seen more than once but under ten times. This chain links TRBV11-2 with TRBJ1-1; a weak D match, TRBD1 (5 bases). The V and J ends lost 5 bases and 3 bases respectively, with 16 bases between them. Germline V lookup: CDR1 SGHAT, CDR2 FQNNGV. CDR3 length equals 15 residues. This CDR3 is CASSPIRQGYTEAFF. CDR3 DNA sequence: TGTGCCAGCAGCCCAATCCGGCAGGGCTACACTGAAGCTTTCTTT.

This sequence joins TRBV9 and TRBJ2-7, with 7 bases that match TRBD1. The length of the CDR3 is 16 residues. The germline V gene encodes CDR1 SGDLS and CDR2 YYNGEE. Trimming cost V 0 bases and J 4 bases; bases outside gene matches: 10. The CDR3 is CASSVAGTEANYEQYF. In DNA form, the CDR3 reads TGTGCCAGCAGCGTAGCGGGGACAGAAGCAAATTACGAGCAGTACTTC.

The chain joins TRBV5-6 to TRBJ1-6; D is ambiguous. The V end lost 1 base, the J end lost 14 bases, and 13 bases lay between the germline ends. This CDR3 has 13 residues. From germline, CDR1 is SGHDT and CDR2 YYEEEE. The CDR3 DNA reads as TGTGCCAGCAGCTTGTGGACCCCCGGGGCCCTCCACTTT. This gives the protein CASSLWTPGALHF.

The chain combines TRBV29-1 with TRBJ1-2; no reliable D call. The CDR3 loop spans 12 amino acids. Germline CDR1 is SQVTM and CDR2 is ANQGSEA. The V end lost 5 bases, the J end lost 7 bases, and 14 bases lay between the germline ends. CDR3 in amino acids: CSVPSSSFGYTF. The CDR3 bases are TGCAGCGTTCCGTCCTCCAGTTTTGGCTACACCTTC.

The chain employs TRBV20-1 and TRBJ2-7; 8 bases are a match to TRBD1. The CDR3 is 15 amino acids. The V and J ends lost 2 bases and 3 bases, in that order; junction bases with no gene match: 9. Germline CDR1 DFQATT, CDR2 SNEGSKA (reference sequence). CDR3 DNA: TGCAGTGCTAGACCTGTGCAGGGGGCCCGCTACGAGCAGTACTTC. This translates into CSARPVQGARYEQYF.

This clonotype was recorded a few times. The chain uses TRBV20-1 and TRBJ2-7, with 7 bases that match TRBD1. The CDR3 consists of 15 residues. Trimming took 6 bases from V and 0 from J; bases not matched to a gene: 11. Germline CDR1 and CDR2: DFQATT and SNEGSKA (reference sequence). The CDR3 coding sequence is TGCAGTGCCCCACCTTCGACAGGGAGCTCCTACGAGCAGTACTTC. It specifies CSAPPSTGSSYEQYF.

This clonotype has a handful of counts. The CDR3 DNA follows: TGTGCCACCAGTGATTCCAGGACTAGCGGGGGCCAAGAGACCCAGTACTTC. Translating it yields CATSDSRTSGGQETQYF. The genes are TRBV24-1 and TRBJ2-5; TRBD2 aligns across 13 bases. The germline CDR1 and CDR2 sequences are KGHDR and SFDVKD. This CDR3 comprises 17 residues. With 2 bases clipped from V and 1 base from J, the junction kept 3 bases outside the gene matches.

The chain links TRBV10-3 to TRBJ1-1; 7 nucleotides agree with TRBD1. The CDR3 contains 16 residues. V lost 5 bases and J lost 6; bases outside the gene matches: 15. CDR1 and CDR2 (germline): ENHRY, SYGVKD. The CDR3 loop reads CAISKQGPGSGSEAFF. CDR3 bases: TGTGCCATCAGTAAACAGGGGCCCGGGAGTGGGTCTGAAGCTTTCTTT.

This clonotype has only a few counts. This chain joins TRBV4-2 and TRBJ2-1, with a possible D match to TRBD1 (5 bases). Germline V CDR1 and CDR2: LGHNA, YNFKEQ. Trimming stripped 5 bases from V and 6 bases from J, with 20 bases between. This CDR3 is built from 16 residues. The CDR3 spells CASSLRGSPTPNEQFF. The CDR3 region has the DNA TGTGCCAGCAGCTTAAGGGGCAGCCCGACGCCCAATGAGCAGTTCTTC.

In its sample, this clonotype was seen many times. V gene TRBV29-1 combines with J gene TRBJ2-5; D possibly corresponds to TRBD2 (5 bases). The CDR3 has 11 residues. Trimming removed 4 bases from V and 5 bases from J, with 8 bases in between. The germline gives CDR1 SQVTM, CDR2 ANQGSEA. The CDR3: CSVGTGETQYF. DNA of the CDR3: TGCAGCGTTGGGACGGGGGAGACCCAGTACTTC.

This clonotype was seen many times. This chain connects TRBV2 to TRBJ2-4; D is unresolved. Germline V lookup: CDR1 SNHLY, CDR2 FYNNEI. Trimming stripped 3 bases from V and 0 bases from J, with 12 bases between. This CDR3 comprises 16 residues. CDR3 coding DNA: TGTGCCAGCAGTGAGGAACTCACCCTAGCCAAAAACATTCAGTACTTC. Amino acid sequence: CASSEELTLAKNIQYF.

This clonotype was seen a handful of times. V usage is TRBV12-3 or TRBV12-4 and J usage is TRBJ2-7; 10 bases are shared with TRBD1. The CDR3 sequence is 15 residues long. J lost 6 bases, V lost 6 bases, and 11 bases had no gene match. CDR3 DNA sequence: TGTGCCAGCAGCCGCTCCGGGACAGGGGATTTCGAGCAGTACTTC. Its protein is CASSRSGTGDFEQYF.

This clonotype was detected ten times or more. A junction end diverges from the germline sequence, so it may reflect a read error. The chain is built from TRBV12-3 or TRBV12-4 and TRBJ1-2, with D maybe TRBD1 (6 bases). The CDR3 is 13 residues long. The CDR3: CASSLDRNYGYTF. The CDR3 DNA reads TGTGCCAGCAGCTTAGACAGGAACTATGGCTACACCTTC.

This clonotype has just a few counts. V and J are TRBV6-2 or TRBV6-3 and TRBJ1-2; 7 bases agree with TRBD1. The CDR3 is 14 amino acids. CDR1 and CDR2 (germline): MNHEY, SVGEGT. V was clipped by 4 bases and J by 6 bases; unmatched bases: 8. CDR3 region: CASSLGTESNGYTF. The CDR3 DNA follows: TGTGCCAGCAGTTTAGGGACAGAATCTAATGGCTACACCTTC.

This clonotype was seen more than once but under ten times. The CDR3: CASSPVTSLLQGSYNEQFF. CDR3 sequence (DNA): TGTGCCAGCAGCCCTGTAACTTCCCTATTGCAGGGCTCCTACAATGAGCAGTTCTTC. The rearrangement links TRBV11-1 to TRBJ2-1; D is possibly TRBD1 (5 bases). Germline CDR1 reads SGHAT; CDR2 reads FQDESV (reference sequence). Trimming removed 5 bases at V and 0 bases at J, with 23 bases between. This CDR3 has 19 amino acids.

This clonotype was detected a few times. The rearrangement uses TRBV2 and TRBJ1-4; weak D call: TRBD1 (6 bases). Germline CDR1 and CDR2: SNHLY and FYNNEI. V was shortened by 4 bases and J by 0 bases, with 12 bases between the two germline ends. The CDR3 extends over 16 amino acids. The CDR3 here is CASSAHRTATNEKLFF. CDR3 sequence (DNA): TGTGCCAGCAGTGCACACAGGACAGCAACTAATGAAAAACTGTTTTTT.

The table lists this clonotype with a few counts. V usage is TRBV6-1 and J usage is TRBJ1-6; D call uncertain. Between the trimmed V and J ends, which lost 7 bases and 7 bases, there was a span of 14 bases. Per the germline V gene, CDR1 is MNHNS and CDR2 is SASEGT. This CDR3 has 14 residues. The CDR3 reads CASTPQAGNSPLHF. CDR3 coding DNA: TGTGCCAGCACGCCTCAGGCCGGAAATTCACCCCTCCACTTT.

This clonotype was recorded many times. The CDR3 sequence: CASIGSDGPPTDTQYF. CDR3 nucleotide sequence: TGTGCCAGCATCGGTAGCGACGGGCCCCCCACAGATACGCAGTATTTT. J is TRBJ2-3 and V is TRBV28, with a possible D match to TRBD2 (5 bases). Looked up from germline, CDR1 is MDHEN and CDR2 is SYDVKM. CDR3 length: 16 residues. With 7 bases removed from V and 2 bases from J, the gap between germline ends came to 19 bases.